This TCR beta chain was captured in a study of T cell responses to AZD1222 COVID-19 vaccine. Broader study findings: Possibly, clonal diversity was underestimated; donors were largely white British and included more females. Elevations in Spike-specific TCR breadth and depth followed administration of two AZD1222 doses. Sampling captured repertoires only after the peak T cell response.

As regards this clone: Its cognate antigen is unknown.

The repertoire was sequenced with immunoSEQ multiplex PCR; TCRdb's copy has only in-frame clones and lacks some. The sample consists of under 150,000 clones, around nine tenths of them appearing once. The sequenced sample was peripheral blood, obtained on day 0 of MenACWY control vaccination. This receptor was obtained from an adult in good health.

CDR3 bases: TGTGCCAGCAGCCTTCGACAGAGCACAGATACGCAGTATTTT. It codes for CASSLRQSTDTQYF. The rearrangement links TRBV7-2 to TRBJ2-3; weak D call: TRBD1 (5 bases). CDR3 size: 14 residues. Looked up from germline, CDR1 is SGHTA and CDR2 is FQGNSA. V lost 5 bases, J lost 0 bases, and 9 bases lay in between.